The 21 T cell receptor beta chains given below trace back to one sample, sequenced in a study of OX40 agonist ivuxolimab in advanced cancers. Profiling relied on immunoSEQ multiplex PCR, and the TCRdb table lists in-frame clones only, not all of them. The profile shows tens of thousands of clones, about 88% of them singletons. The specimen comprised CD4+ or CD8+ T cells sorted from blood, sampled in a trial of the OX40 agonist ivuxolimab. These receptors were collected from an adult with an advanced solid tumor such as melanoma, head and neck, liver or kidney cancer.

Only a few counts were recorded for this clone. The genes are TRBV15 and TRBJ1-5; 8 bases map to TRBD1. Losses at the gene ends were 0 bases for V and 7 bases for J; bases not matched to a gene: 14. Germline V gives CDR1 LNHNV, CDR2 YYDKDF (reference sequence). This CDR3 has 18 amino acids. Here the CDR3 reads CATSRDSSTGTGVQPQHF. The CDR3 region has the DNA TGTGCCACCAGCAGAGATTCGTCGACCGGGACAGGTGTCCAGCCCCAGCATTTT.

As concerns this clone: The junction does not match germline at one end; this may be a read error. This rearrangement joins TRBV7-7 to TRBJ2-7; 9 nucleotides agree with TRBD2. The CDR3 length is 16 residues. Per germline, CDR1 SSHAT and CDR2 FNYEAQ (reference sequence). Here the CDR3 DNA reads TGTGCTAGCAGCTTAATCGGGCTAGCGGGAACCTACGAGCAGTACTTC. This gives the protein CASSLIGLAGTYEQYF. Full variable domain (missing parts from reference TRBV7-7 and TRBJ2-7): GAGVSQSPRYKVTKRGQDVTLRCDPISSHATLYWYQQALGQGPEFLTYFNYEAQPDKSGLPSDRFSAERPEGSISTLTIQRTEQRDSAMYRCASSLIGLAGTYEQYFGPGTRLTVT.

The chain combines TRBV7-6 with TRBJ1-2; no clear D. CDR1 SGHVS and CDR2 FNYEAQ come from the germline V gene. V dropped 0 bases and J dropped 8 bases, with 10 bases sitting between them. The CDR3 covers 13 residues. CDR3 DNA: TGTGCCAGCAGCTTAGCGTCTGGGTTCGGCTACACCTTC. Translation gives CASSLASGFGYTF.

The chain couples TRBV11-2 to TRBJ1-2; D gene unclear. CDR1 is SGHAT and CDR2 is FQNNGV in the germline V gene. V was clipped by 4 bases and J by 1 base, with 10 bases between them. The CDR3 spans 14 residues. CDR3 sequence (DNA): TGTGCCAGCAGCTGGGCCGGAATTAACTATGGCTACACCTTC. Its translation: CASSWAGINYGYTF. Full variable domain (missing parts from reference TRBV11-2 and TRBJ1-2): EAGVAQSPRYKIIEKRQSVAFWCNPISGHATLYWYQQILGQGPKLLIQFQNNGVVDDSQLPKDRFSAERLKGVDSTLKIQPAKLEDSAVYLCASSWAGINYGYTFGSGTRLTVV.

The rearrangement uses TRBV6-4 and TRBJ2-3; 10 bases are a match to TRBD2. Germline CDR1 is MRHNA and CDR2 is SNTAGT. V trimming: 4 bases; J trimming: 6 bases; junction bases outside the gene matches: 4. The CDR3 is made up of 14 amino acids. The CDR3 sequence is CASSGLAGADTQYF. The CDR3 region has the DNA TGTGCCAGCAGTGGGCTAGCGGGGGCGGATACGCAGTATTTT.

The chain carries TRBV27 and TRBJ2-2; no reliable D call. CDR1 is MNHEY and CDR2 is SMNVEV in the germline V gene (reference sequence). The CDR3 sequence is 13 residues long. V was pared by 6 bases and J by 0 bases, with 5 bases between. The CDR3 is CASSVANTGELFF. Here the CDR3 DNA reads TGTGCCAGCAGCGTAGCGAACACCGGGGAGCTGTTTTTT.

This clone was recorded only once. J is TRBJ2-2 and V is TRBV6-5; TRBD1 aligns across 9 bases. Germline CDR1 and CDR2: MNHEY and SVGAGI. The CDR3 contains 15 residues. J was trimmed by 5 bases and V by 8 bases; bases with no gene match: 9. The CDR3 is CASLQGALGTGELFF. In DNA form, the CDR3 reads TGTGCCAGCCTACAGGGGGCGTTAGGGACCGGGGAGCTGTTTTTT.

The chain has TRBV6-6 and TRBJ1-1; D not resolved. The CDR3 covers 14 residues. Trimming removed 6 bases at V and 1 base at J, with 12 bases between. Germline CDR1 and CDR2: MNHNY and SVGAGI (reference sequence). The CDR3 loop is CASSLGGENTEAFF. In nucleotides, the CDR3 is TGTGCCAGCAGCCTAGGAGGAGAGAACACTGAAGCTTTCTTT.

This clone was recorded at least ten times. CDR3 nucleotide sequence: TGTGCCAGCAGTGTTGCCGGGGGTTATGTTAACTATGGCTACACCTTC. This gives the protein CASSVAGGYVNYGYTF. The chain links TRBV7-9 to TRBJ1-2, with D perhaps matching TRBD1 (5 bases). This CDR3 has 16 amino acids. V lost 6 bases, J lost 1 base, and 18 bases lay in between. CDR1 SEHNR and CDR2 FQNEAQ come from the germline V gene (reference sequence).

This clone was picked up a small number of times. The chain uses TRBV7-2 and TRBJ1-5; weak D call: TRBD1 (5 bases). Trimming stripped 5 bases from V and 8 bases from J, with 19 bases between. The CDR3 contains 15 residues. From germline, CDR1 is SGHTA and CDR2 FQGNSA. The CDR3 here is CASSGWDSGAEPQHF. The CDR3 nucleotides read TGTGCCAGCAGCGGTTGGGACTCCGGGGCGGAGCCCCAGCATTTT. Using reference TRBV7-2 and TRBJ1-5 for the parts outside the CDR3, the full variable domain is GAGVSQSPSNKVTEKGKDVELRCDPISGHTALYWYRQSLGQGLEFLIYFQGNSAPDKSGLPSDRFSAERTGGSVSTLTIQRTQQEDSAVYLCASSGWDSGAEPQHFGDGTRLSIL.

V and J are TRBV15 and TRBJ1-3; D unclear. This CDR3 spans 15 amino acids. The V gene lost 3 bases and the J gene lost 1 base, with 10 bases spanning the gap. The germline gives CDR1 LNHNV, CDR2 YYDKDF (reference sequence). The DNA of the CDR3 is TGTGCCACCAGCAGTGAGACGGGGTCTGGAAACACCATATATTTT. Translation: CATSSETGSGNTIYF.

J is TRBJ1-1 and V is TRBV5-6; perhaps TRBD1 as D (6 bases). The CDR3 is 13 amino acids. CDR1 is SGHDT and CDR2 is YYEEEE in the germline V gene. Trimming took off 2 bases at V and 8 bases at J, with 13 bases between the two ends. The CDR3, as DNA: TGTGCCAGCAGCTTAGGGGGTATTGCGGAAGCTTTCTTT. As protein: CASSLGGIAEAFF.

This chain links TRBV27 with TRBJ2-7; 8 bases match TRBD1. After removal of 2 bases from V and 3 bases from J, the junction contained 9 bases not matched to a gene. Germline CDR1 and CDR2: MNHEY and SMNVEV (reference sequence). The length of the CDR3 is 16 residues. The chain's CDR3 is CASSLLGTGLNYEQYF. The CDR3 region has the DNA TGTGCCAGCAGTTTACTTGGGACAGGCCTCAACTACGAGCAGTACTTC.

DNA for the CDR3: TGTGCCAGCAGTGATGGGATTAGGTCTAGCTACACCTTC. Amino acid sequence: CASSDGIRSSYTF. The rearrangement uses TRBV2 and TRBJ1-2; D is unresolved. CDR3 size: 13 residues. CDR1 is SNHLY, CDR2 FYNNEI, per germline. Trimming took 3 bases from V and 9 from J, leaving 14 bases between them.

The chain carries TRBV29-1 and TRBJ2-7; the match to TRBD1 covers 9 bases. The CDR3 is 12 residues long. The germline V gene encodes CDR1 SQVTM and CDR2 ANQGSEA. The ends lost 7 bases at V and 6 bases at J; junction bases unmatched: 7. DNA of the CDR3: TGCAGCGGCAGGAAGGACAGGGGCGAGCAGTACTTC. It encodes CSGRKDRGEQYF.

This clone was detected once. This chain links TRBV11-2 with TRBJ1-5; D uncertain. V lost 0 bases, J lost 0 bases, and 0 bases lay in between. Germline CDR1 reads SGHAT; CDR2 reads FQNNGV. CDR3 size: 13 residues. As DNA, the CDR3 is TGTGCCAGCAGCTTAGATAGCAATCAGCCCCAGCATTTT. Translated: CASSLDSNQPQHF.

This clone was seen a single time. The chain combines TRBV9 with TRBJ1-2; D gene ambiguous. The V end lost 0 bases, the J end lost 3 bases, and 12 bases lay between the germline ends. Per germline, CDR1 SGDLS and CDR2 YYNGEE. The CDR3 consists of 15 residues. The CDR3 DNA reads as TGTGCCAGCAGCGTAGCTTATTCCGGGTACTATGGCTACACCTTC. Protein sequence: CASSVAYSGYYGYTF.

The rearrangement links TRBV19 to TRBJ2-3, with D hard to call. The length of the CDR3 is 16 residues. Germline assignment: CDR1 LNHDA and CDR2 SQIVND (reference sequence). V lost 1 base to trimming and J lost 0 bases, with 11 bases between them. The CDR3 is CASSIVDGTSTDTQYF. CDR3 bases: TGTGCCAGTAGTATAGTAGACGGCACAAGCACAGATACGCAGTATTTT.

This sequence joins TRBV29-1 and TRBJ1-1; the D is unclear. The germline V gene encodes CDR1 SQVTM and CDR2 ANQGSEA. Trimming cost V 5 bases and J 0 bases, with 10 bases left between them. The length of the CDR3 is 13 residues. Here the CDR3 DNA reads TGCAGCGTTTTTACAAGGATGAACACTGAAGCTTTCTTT. It is translated as CSVFTRMNTEAFF.

Regarding this clone: The junction and the germline gene differ at one end; a read error may be behind it. This chain uses TRBV5-4 with TRBJ2-3; TRBD2 agrees at 16 bases. The length of the CDR3 is 15 residues. Germline assignment: CDR1 SGHNT and CDR2 YYREEE (reference sequence). In nucleotides, the CDR3 is TGTGCCAGCACTGGGACTAGCGGGGGGGTAGATGCGCAGTATTTT. This gives the protein CASTGTSGGVDAQYF. Based on the CDR3 plus reference TRBV5-4 and TRBJ2-3, the full variable domain is ETGVTQSPTHLIKTRGQQVTLRCSSQSGHNTVSWYQQALGQGPQFIFQYYREEENGRGNFPPRFSGLQFPNYSSELNVNALELDDSALYLCASTGTSGGVDAQYFGPGTRLTVL.

The J gene is TRBJ2-7, the V gene TRBV27; D possibly matches TRBD1 or TRBD2 (6 bases each). Germline V gene lookup returns CDR1 MNHEY and CDR2 SMNVEV (reference sequence). This CDR3 has 14 residues. Trimming cost V 6 bases and J 3 bases, with 15 bases left between them. CDR3 protein: CASSPPGADYEQYF. CDR3 DNA: TGTGCCAGCAGCCCCCCGGGGGCTGACTACGAGCAGTACTTC.